This T cell receptor beta chain originates from a study of T cell responses to AZD1222 COVID-19 vaccine. Study-level results: Receipt of two AZD1222 doses was followed by a rise in Spike-specific TCR breadth and depth. Donors in the cohort were predominantly white British and more often female, and clonal diversity was possibly underestimated.

Turning to this clone: Its antigen is currently unknown.

Data came from immunoSEQ multiplex PCR; TCRdb stores just in-frame clones and leaves some out. This sample has 100,000 to 150,000 clones; approximately 90% occur once, and the top ten carry 6.9%. The material was peripheral blood, obtained on day 0 of AZD1222 vaccination. The origin of this receptor is an adult in good health.

CDR3 residues: CASQIYLGQGEAFF. CDR3 DNA sequence: TGTGCCAGCCAAATTTACCTCGGCCAGGGTGAAGCTTTCTTT. The chain links TRBV6-5 to TRBJ1-1; a possible D gene is TRBD1 (5 bases). The germline V gene encodes CDR1 MNHEY and CDR2 SVGAGI. CDR3 size: 14 residues. Deletions cut 8 bases from V and 7 bases from J, with 20 bases between.